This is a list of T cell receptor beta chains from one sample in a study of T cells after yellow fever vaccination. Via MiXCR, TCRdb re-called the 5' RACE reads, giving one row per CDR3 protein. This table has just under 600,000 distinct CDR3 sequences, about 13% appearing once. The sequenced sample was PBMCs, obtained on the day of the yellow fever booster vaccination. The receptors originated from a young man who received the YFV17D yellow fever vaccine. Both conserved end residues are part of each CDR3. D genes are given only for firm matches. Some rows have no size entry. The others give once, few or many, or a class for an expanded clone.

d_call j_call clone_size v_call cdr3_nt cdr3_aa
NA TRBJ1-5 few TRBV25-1 TGTGCCAGCAGTGATGGTAACCGCGAAAGCGGGGACAATCAGCCCCAGCATTTT CASSDGNRESGDNQPQHF
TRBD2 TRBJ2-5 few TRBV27 TGTGCCAGCAGTCTAACGGGAGGGCGAGAGACCCAGTACTTC CASSLTGGRETQYF
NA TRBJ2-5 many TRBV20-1 TGCAGTGCTAGAGGAGGGGGAGGATTGGGGTTGGAGACCCAGTACTTC CSARGGGGLGLETQYF
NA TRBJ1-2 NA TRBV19 TGTGCCGGCCAGGCAGGGGACCGCTACACCTTC CAGQAGDRYTF
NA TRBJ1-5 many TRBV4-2 TGTGCCAGCAGCCAAGTCAGCTCAGCGGGCAATCAGCCCCAGCATTTT CASSQVSSAGNQPQHF
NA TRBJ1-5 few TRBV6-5 TGTGCCAGCAGTTACTCCGGGATCGGAGGCAATCAGCCCCAGCATTTT CASSYSGIGGNQPQHF
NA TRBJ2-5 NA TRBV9 TGTGCCAGCAGCGGAGGAGTGCGGGTTGAGACCCAGTACTTC CASSGGVRVETQYF
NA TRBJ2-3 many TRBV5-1 TGCGCCAGCAGGGAAGGGAGCACAGATACGCAGTATTTT CASREGSTDTQYF
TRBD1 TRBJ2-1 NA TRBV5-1 TGCGCCAGCAGAATACCGGGACAGGGTGTCAATGAGCAGTTTTTC CASRIPGQGVNEQFF
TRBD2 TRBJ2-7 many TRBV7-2 TGTGCCAGCAGCTTAGCCACCCTCGCGGGAGAAGGGCAGTACTTC CASSLATLAGEGQYF
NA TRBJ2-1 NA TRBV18 TGTGCCAGCTCGTCCACGGCAGGGTACAATGAGCAGTTCTTC CASSSTAGYNEQFF
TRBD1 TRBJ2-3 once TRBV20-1 TGCAGTGCTAGGAAAAGGGACAGGGGGAGCACAGATACGCAGTATTTT CSARKRDRGSTDTQYF
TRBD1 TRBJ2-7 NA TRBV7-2 TGTGCCAGCAGCATTTCGGGGGGACAGGGTACCTACGAGCAGTACTTC CASSISGGQGTYEQYF
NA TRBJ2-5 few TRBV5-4 TGTGCCAGCAGCTTCTCAGGGTTTGGAGAGACCCAGTACTTC CASSFSGFGETQYF
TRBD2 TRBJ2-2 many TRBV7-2 TGTGCCAGCAGCTTCAGCGGGACCACCGGGGAGCTGTTTTTT CASSFSGTTGELFF
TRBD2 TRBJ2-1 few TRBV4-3 TGCGCCAGCAGCCGCAGCGGGAGCCATTACAATGAGCAGTTCTTC CASSRSGSHYNEQFF
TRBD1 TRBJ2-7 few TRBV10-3 TGTGCCATCAGTGTGGGGACAGGGAGCTACGAGCAGTACTTC CAISVGTGSYEQYF
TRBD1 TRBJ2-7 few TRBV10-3 TGTGCCATCAGTGAGCTGGCAGGGGGCTCTTCCTACGAGCAGTACTTC CAISELAGGSSYEQYF
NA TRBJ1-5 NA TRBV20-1 TGCAGTGCTAGTATGCCAGGGGATCAGCCCCAGCATTTT CSASMPGDQPQHF
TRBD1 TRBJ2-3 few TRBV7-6 TGTGCCAGCAGCGTGGACAGGGGGCAAGATACGCAGTATTTT CASSVDRGQDTQYF
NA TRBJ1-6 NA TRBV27 TGTGCCAGCAGTATCCGGGACGGGTATAATTCACCCCTCCACTTT CASSIRDGYNSPLHF
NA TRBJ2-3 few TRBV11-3 TGTGCCAGCAGCCGGGCCCAGGCAGATACGCAGTATTTT CASSRAQADTQYF
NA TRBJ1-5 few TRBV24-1 TGTGCCACCAGTGATCGAGATCAGCCCCAGCATTTT CATSDRDQPQHF
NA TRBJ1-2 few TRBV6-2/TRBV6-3 TGTGCCAGCAGTAAAGGACCGCTCTATGGCTACACCTTC CASSKGPLYGYTF
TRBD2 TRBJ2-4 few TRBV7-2 TGTGCCAGCAGCTTAGCGGCGGGGGAACTAGCCAAAAACATTCAGTACTTC CASSLAAGELAKNIQYF
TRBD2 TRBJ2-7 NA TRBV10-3 TGTGCCATCAGTGAGGGTCCGGGACTAGCCATCAACGAGCAGTACTTC CAISEGPGLAINEQYF
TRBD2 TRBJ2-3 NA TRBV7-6 TGTGCCAGCAGCATAGCGGGAGGGCCGAAGGGTACGCAGTATTTT CASSIAGGPKGTQYF
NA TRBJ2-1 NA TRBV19 TGTGCCACCGAGGAAGGGGGAGCCTACAATGAGCAGTTCTTC CATEEGGAYNEQFF
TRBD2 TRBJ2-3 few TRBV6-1 TGTGCCAGCAGAATAGCGGGAGGGCCCACAGATACGCAGTATTTT CASRIAGGPTDTQYF
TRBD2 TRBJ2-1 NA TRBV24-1 TGTGCCACCAGTGATCCCGGGACTAGCGGGAGCCATGAGCAGTTCTTC CATSDPGTSGSHEQFF